This TCR beta chain was identified in a study of cytomegalovirus exposure and HLA in healthy donors. On the study more broadly: The platform used for the 120 or so validation repertoires matched that of the roughly 670 first-cohort repertoires, a later analysis reported. Whole-study results and caveats: In vitro work confirmed that a few CMV-associated chains recognize CMV antigens.

Worth noting for this clone: The antigen remains undetermined.

Sequencing used immunoSEQ multiplex PCR; TCRdb keeps in-frame clones, though not all of them. The sample holds about 130,000 clones, around 95% seen once. CDR3 length: 15 residues. V lost 4 bases and J 0 bases, leaving 11 bases between the germline ends. From germline, CDR1 is SGDLS and CDR2 YYNGEE. The sample taken for sequencing was PBMCs. The TCR originated in a man younger than 35 in good health and CMV-seronegative. This chain uses TRBV9 with TRBJ2-1, with D uncertain. CDR3 residues: CASSITWSSYNEQFF. CDR3 bases: TGTGCCAGCAGCATCACATGGAGCTCCTACAATGAGCAGTTCTTC.